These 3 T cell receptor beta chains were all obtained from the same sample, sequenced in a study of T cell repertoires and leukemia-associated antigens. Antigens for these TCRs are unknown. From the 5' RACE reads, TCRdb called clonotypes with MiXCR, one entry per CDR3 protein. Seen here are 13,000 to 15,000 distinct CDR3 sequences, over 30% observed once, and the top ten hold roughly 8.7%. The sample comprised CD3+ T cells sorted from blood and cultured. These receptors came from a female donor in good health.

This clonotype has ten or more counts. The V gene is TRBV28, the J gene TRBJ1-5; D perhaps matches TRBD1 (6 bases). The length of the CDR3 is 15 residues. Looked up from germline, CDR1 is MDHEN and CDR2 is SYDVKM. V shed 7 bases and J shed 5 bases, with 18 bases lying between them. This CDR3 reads CASTIQGGEDQPQHF. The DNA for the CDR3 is TGTGCCAGCACCATACAGGGAGGCGAAGATCAGCCCCAGCATTTT.

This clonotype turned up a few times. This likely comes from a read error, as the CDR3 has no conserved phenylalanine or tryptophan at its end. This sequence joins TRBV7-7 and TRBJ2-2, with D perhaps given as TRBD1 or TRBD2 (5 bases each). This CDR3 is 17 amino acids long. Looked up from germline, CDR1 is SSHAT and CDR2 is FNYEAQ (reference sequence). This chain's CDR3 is CAGTPGTGAANTGELFI. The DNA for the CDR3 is TGTGCTGGCACCCCGGGGACCGGGGCGGCGAACACCGGGGAGCTGTTTATT.

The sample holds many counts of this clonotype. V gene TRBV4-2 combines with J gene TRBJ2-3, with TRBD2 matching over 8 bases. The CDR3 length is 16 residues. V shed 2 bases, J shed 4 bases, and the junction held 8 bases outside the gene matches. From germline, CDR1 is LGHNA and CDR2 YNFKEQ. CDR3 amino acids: CASSQRPGLGADTQYF. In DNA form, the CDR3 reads TGTGCCAGCAGCCAAAGACCGGGACTAGGCGCAGATACGCAGTATTTT.